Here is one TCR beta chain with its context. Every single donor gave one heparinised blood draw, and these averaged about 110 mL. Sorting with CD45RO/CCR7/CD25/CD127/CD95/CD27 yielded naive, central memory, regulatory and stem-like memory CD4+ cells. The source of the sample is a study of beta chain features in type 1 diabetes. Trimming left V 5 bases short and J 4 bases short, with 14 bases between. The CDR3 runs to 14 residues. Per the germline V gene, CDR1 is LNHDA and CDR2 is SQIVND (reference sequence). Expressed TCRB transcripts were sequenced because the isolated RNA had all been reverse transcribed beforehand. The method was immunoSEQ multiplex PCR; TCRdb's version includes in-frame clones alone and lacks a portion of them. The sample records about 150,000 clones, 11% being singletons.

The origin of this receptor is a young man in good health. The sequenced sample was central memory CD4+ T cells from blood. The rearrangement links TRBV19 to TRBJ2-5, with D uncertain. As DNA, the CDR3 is TGTGCCAGTAGTTCATCCCAGGTTGGAGAGACCCAGTACTTC. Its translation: CASSSSQVGETQYF.